This T cell receptor beta chain originates from a study of blood T cell repertoires in COVID-19. Turning to the study itself: Whether acute or convalescent, the COVID-19 samples came from the United States, Italy and Spain.

The CDR3 runs 13 residues. The V and J ends lost 3 bases and 11 bases respectively, with 14 bases between them. CDR1 and CDR2 (germline): MNHEY, SMNVEV (reference sequence). Method: immunoSEQ multiplex PCR; TCRdb's copy keeps in-frame clones and lacks some. The sample has some 81,000 clones, about 90% seen once; the top ten hold about 1%. Sequenced input: peripheral blood. V gene TRBV27 combines with J gene TRBJ2-1, with D possibly matching TRBD1 (5 bases). This clonotype was sampled from a woman between 45 and 65 years old in a cohort sampled during active COVID-19. Here the CDR3 DNA reads TGTGCCAGCAGTTTTCAGTTGGACATTAAGCAGTTCTTC. Protein: CASSFQLDIKQFF.